This is a list of T cell receptor beta chains from one sample in a study of shared clonotypes between healthy human individuals. The data were produced by immunoSEQ multiplex PCR, yet TCRdb's version contains in-frame clones alone and is incomplete. The profile shows around 1.1 million clones, roughly 80% of them singletons. The sequencing input was memory CD4+ T cells from PBMCs. These receptors were collected from a man aged 18 to 30 in good health. Some clones in this sample may be carry-over from other donors' samples. Both conserved end residues are part of each CDR3. A D gene is named only where the DNA matches it firmly. Clone size is shown for a subset of rows, as once, few, many or a class of expanded clone.

j_call: TRBJ1-3
v_call: TRBV5-4
d_call: -
clone_size: -
cdr3_aa: CASSLGSRGNTIYF
cdr3_nt: TGTGCCAGCAGCTTGGGTTCCCGGGGAAACACCATATATTTT

j_call: TRBJ2-5
v_call: TRBV4-2
d_call: TRBD2
clone_size: few
cdr3_aa: CASSQDPLAGGRFGAQYF
cdr3_nt: TGTGCCAGCAGCCAAGATCCCCTAGCGGGTGGGCGGTTTGGGGCCCAGTACTTC

j_call: TRBJ2-2
v_call: TRBV7-3
d_call: -
clone_size: -
cdr3_aa: CASSLNSRYTGELFF
cdr3_nt: TGTGCCAGCAGCTTAAATAGCCGATACACCGGGGAGCTGTTTTTT

j_call: TRBJ2-7
v_call: TRBV7-9
d_call: TRBD2
clone_size: -
cdr3_aa: CASSSLVAGGSSYEQYF
cdr3_nt: TGTGCCAGCAGCTCGCTCGTCGCGGGGGGGAGCTCCTACGAGCAGTACTTC

j_call: TRBJ2-7
v_call: TRBV27
d_call: -
clone_size: -
cdr3_aa: CASSLRFASVSSYEQYF
cdr3_nt: TGTGCCAGCAGTTTGAGATTTGCGAGCGTGAGCTCCTACGAGCAGTACTTC

j_call: TRBJ2-3
v_call: TRBV7-3
d_call: TRBD1
clone_size: -
cdr3_aa: CASGPGTGVDTQYF
cdr3_nt: TGTGCCAGCGGGCCCGGGACAGGGGTAGATACGCAGTATTTT

j_call: TRBJ1-1
v_call: TRBV7-9
d_call: -
clone_size: -
cdr3_aa: CASSLVAGRAFF
cdr3_nt: TGTGCCAGCAGCTTAGTAGCGGGAAGAGCTTTCTTT

j_call: TRBJ1-2
v_call: TRBV10-3
d_call: -
clone_size: few
cdr3_aa: CAISDNPNYGYTF
cdr3_nt: TGTGCCATCAGTGATAACCCTAACTATGGCTACACCTTC

j_call: TRBJ1-2
v_call: TRBV28
d_call: TRBD1
clone_size: many
cdr3_aa: CASNVPGQGTRGYTF
cdr3_nt: TGTGCCAGCAACGTCCCGGGACAGGGGACCCGTGGCTACACCTTC

j_call: TRBJ1-1
v_call: TRBV28
d_call: -
clone_size: once
cdr3_aa: CASSLARRNTEAFF
cdr3_nt: TGTGCCAGCAGTTTGGCCAGGAGGAACACTGAAGCTTTCTTT

j_call: TRBJ2-3
v_call: TRBV2
d_call: -
clone_size: once
cdr3_aa: CASSYRVGTDTQYF
cdr3_nt: TGTGCCAGCAGTTACAGGGTAGGCACAGATACGCAGTATTTT

j_call: TRBJ2-1
v_call: TRBV9
d_call: TRBD2
clone_size: -
cdr3_aa: CASSRWTSFDEQFF
cdr3_nt: TGTGCCAGCAGCCGATGGACTAGCTTCGATGAGCAGTTCTTC

j_call: TRBJ1-1
v_call: TRBV27
d_call: TRBD1
clone_size: -
cdr3_aa: CASSPLRDRRNTEAFF
cdr3_nt: TGTGCCAGCAGTCCCCTAAGGGACAGGAGGAACACTGAAGCTTTCTTT

j_call: TRBJ1-1
v_call: TRBV11-1
d_call: TRBD1
clone_size: -
cdr3_aa: CASSSPGTVNTEAFF
cdr3_nt: TGTGCCAGCAGCTCCCCCGGGACAGTGAACACTGAAGCTTTCTTT

j_call: TRBJ1-4
v_call: TRBV29-1
d_call: -
clone_size: once
cdr3_aa: CSVEGRDSNEKLFF
cdr3_nt: TGCAGCGTTGAAGGCAGGGACTCTAATGAAAAACTGTTTTTT

j_call: TRBJ1-2
v_call: TRBV28
d_call: -
clone_size: -
cdr3_aa: CASSLKGLRYTF
cdr3_nt: TGTGCCAGCAGTCTCAAAGGATTGCGGTACACCTTC

j_call: TRBJ1-5
v_call: TRBV28
d_call: -
clone_size: -
cdr3_aa: CASSLGAWGSQPQHF
cdr3_nt: TGTGCCAGCAGTCTAGGGGCGTGGGGGAGTCAGCCCCAGCATTTT

j_call: TRBJ1-4
v_call: TRBV28
d_call: -
clone_size: -
cdr3_aa: CASRSRGQGEKLFF
cdr3_nt: TGTGCCAGCAGATCCCGGGGGCAGGGGGAAAAACTGTTTTTT

j_call: TRBJ2-7
v_call: TRBV6-1
d_call: TRBD2
clone_size: once
cdr3_aa: CASTKAGGSYEQYF
cdr3_nt: TGTGCCAGCACCAAAGCGGGAGGGTCTTACGAGCAGTACTTC

j_call: TRBJ2-3
v_call: TRBV7-2
d_call: -
clone_size: -
cdr3_aa: CASSAEGTIDTQYF
cdr3_nt: TGTGCCAGCAGCGCCGAAGGGACGATAGATACGCAGTATTTT

j_call: TRBJ2-3
v_call: TRBV14
d_call: -
clone_size: once
cdr3_aa: CASASEFTDTQYF
cdr3_nt: TGTGCCAGCGCGTCAGAATTCACAGATACGCAGTATTTT

j_call: TRBJ2-7
v_call: TRBV4-2
d_call: TRBD1
clone_size: -
cdr3_aa: CASSRRTGEGYEQYF
cdr3_nt: TGTGCCAGCAGCCGAAGAACAGGGGAAGGCTACGAGCAGTACTTC

j_call: TRBJ2-7
v_call: TRBV5-1
d_call: TRBD1
clone_size: few
cdr3_aa: CASSSTGTGAREQYF
cdr3_nt: TGCGCCAGCAGCTCCACCGGGACAGGGGCGCGCGAGCAGTACTTC

j_call: TRBJ2-1
v_call: TRBV7-3
d_call: TRBD2
clone_size: -
cdr3_aa: CASSPGTSSRVDEQFF
cdr3_nt: TGTGCCAGCAGCCCCGGGACTAGCTCCAGGGTGGATGAGCAGTTCTTC

j_call: TRBJ1-5
v_call: TRBV16
d_call: -
clone_size: -
cdr3_aa: CASGPELNQPQHF
cdr3_nt: TGTGCCAGCGGCCCAGAGCTGAATCAGCCCCAGCATTTT

j_call: TRBJ1-1
v_call: TRBV28
d_call: -
clone_size: once
cdr3_aa: CLHGTLNTEAFF
cdr3_nt: TGTCTTCACGGAACACTGAACACTGAAGCTTTCTTT

j_call: TRBJ2-2
v_call: TRBV5-1
d_call: TRBD1
clone_size: -
cdr3_aa: CASSLAGQGTGELFF
cdr3_nt: TGCGCCAGCAGCTTGGCGGGACAGGGGACCGGGGAGCTGTTTTTT

j_call: TRBJ2-2
v_call: TRBV7-2
d_call: TRBD2
clone_size: -
cdr3_aa: CASSSRQRGGAGELFF
cdr3_nt: TGTGCCAGCAGCTCTCGCCAGAGGGGAGGGGCCGGGGAGCTGTTTTTT

j_call: TRBJ2-2
v_call: TRBV30
d_call: -
clone_size: -
cdr3_aa: CAWSITSTGELFF
cdr3_nt: TGTGCCTGGAGCATCACTAGCACCGGGGAGCTGTTTTTT

j_call: TRBJ1-3
v_call: TRBV7-6
d_call: -
clone_size: -
cdr3_aa: CASSLGRSSGNTIYF
cdr3_nt: TGTGCCAGCAGCTTAGGTAGATCCTCTGGAAACACCATATATTTT

j_call: TRBJ2-7
v_call: TRBV7-2
d_call: TRBD1
clone_size: -
cdr3_aa: CASRRTHDRAYEQYF
cdr3_nt: TGTGCCAGCAGACGAACACACGACAGGGCCTACGAGCAGTACTTC

j_call: TRBJ2-5
v_call: TRBV7-9
d_call: TRBD2
clone_size: -
cdr3_aa: CASSWPGTSQETQYF
cdr3_nt: TGTGCCAGCAGCTGGCCCGGGACTAGCCAAGAGACCCAGTACTTC

j_call: TRBJ1-5
v_call: TRBV28
d_call: -
clone_size: -
cdr3_aa: CASSFFTMRYSNQPQHF
cdr3_nt: TGTGCCAGCAGTTTTTTTACGATGAGGTATAGCAATCAGCCCCAGCATTTT

j_call: TRBJ2-7
v_call: TRBV7-9
d_call: -
clone_size: once
cdr3_aa: CASSFGRDEQYF
cdr3_nt: TGTGCCAGCAGCTTCGGTAGGGACGAGCAGTACTTC

j_call: TRBJ2-2
v_call: TRBV20-1
d_call: -
clone_size: -
cdr3_aa: CSAMAGELFF
cdr3_nt: TGCAGTGCTATGGCGGGGGAGCTGTTTTTT

j_call: TRBJ2-2
v_call: TRBV28
d_call: -
clone_size: -
cdr3_aa: CASSSLTASNTGELFF
cdr3_nt: TGTGCCAGCAGCTCACTGACAGCTTCGAACACCGGGGAGCTGTTTTTT

j_call: TRBJ1-1
v_call: TRBV10-1
d_call: -
clone_size: -
cdr3_aa: CASSESLSQGMAFF
cdr3_nt: TGCGCCAGCAGTGAGTCCCTCAGCCAGGGGATGGCTTTCTTT

j_call: TRBJ2-5
v_call: TRBV7-2
d_call: TRBD1
clone_size: once
cdr3_aa: CASSAGTGPKTQYF
cdr3_nt: TGTGCCAGCAGCGCCGGGACAGGCCCAAAGACCCAGTACTTC

j_call: TRBJ2-3
v_call: TRBV7-7
d_call: -
clone_size: once
cdr3_aa: CASSTGQTTDTQYF
cdr3_nt: TGTGCCAGCAGCACCGGACAGACCACAGATACGCAGTATTTT

j_call: TRBJ2-1
v_call: TRBV30
d_call: -
clone_size: few
cdr3_aa: CAWRSPGVSYNEQFF
cdr3_nt: TGTGCCTGGAGAAGTCCCGGGGTTTCCTACAATGAGCAGTTCTTC

j_call: TRBJ2-1
v_call: TRBV6-1
d_call: TRBD2
clone_size: -
cdr3_aa: CASSDLRREGGIDEQFF
cdr3_nt: TGTGCCAGCAGTGATCTGAGGCGGGAGGGAGGCATCGATGAGCAGTTCTTC

j_call: TRBJ2-7
v_call: TRBV18
d_call: TRBD2
clone_size: -
cdr3_aa: CASSPSLAGAGNEQYF
cdr3_nt: TGTGCCAGCTCACCCTCGTTAGCGGGAGCCGGGAACGAGCAGTACTTC

j_call: TRBJ2-1
v_call: TRBV7-8
d_call: TRBD2
clone_size: once
cdr3_aa: CASSLSFGTSGYNEQFF
cdr3_nt: TGTGCCAGCAGCTTAAGCTTCGGGACTAGCGGATACAATGAGCAGTTCTTC

j_call: TRBJ2-3
v_call: TRBV2
d_call: -
clone_size: -
cdr3_aa: CASQDRQITDTQYF
cdr3_nt: TGTGCCAGCCAAGACCGACAGATCACAGATACGCAGTATTTT

j_call: TRBJ1-1
v_call: TRBV4-2
d_call: -
clone_size: -
cdr3_aa: CASSQVGDTEAFF
cdr3_nt: TGTGCCAGCAGCCAAGTCGGCGACACTGAAGCTTTCTTT

j_call: TRBJ2-7
v_call: TRBV28
d_call: -
clone_size: -
cdr3_aa: CASSPYPRGQRYEQYF
cdr3_nt: TGTGCCAGCAGTCCCTATCCGCGGGGACAGAGATACGAGCAGTACTTC

j_call: TRBJ2-6
v_call: TRBV4-2
d_call: TRBD1
clone_size: -
cdr3_aa: CASSQGTGSGANVLTF
cdr3_nt: TGTGCCAGCAGCCAAGGGACAGGGTCCGGGGCCAACGTCCTGACTTTC

j_call: TRBJ2-1
v_call: TRBV20-1
d_call: -
clone_size: once
cdr3_aa: CSASSAGEQFF
cdr3_nt: TGCAGTGCTAGCAGCGCGGGTGAGCAGTTCTTC

j_call: TRBJ2-4
v_call: TRBV9
d_call: -
clone_size: once
cdr3_aa: CASSVVTGDIQYF
cdr3_nt: TGTGCCAGCAGCGTAGTGACAGGCGACATTCAGTACTTC

j_call: TRBJ1-1
v_call: TRBV9
d_call: -
clone_size: -
cdr3_aa: CASSPDGRMMNTEAFF
cdr3_nt: TGTGCCAGCAGTCCCGATGGACGGATGATGAACACTGAAGCTTTCTTT

j_call: TRBJ1-3
v_call: TRBV11-2
d_call: TRBD1
clone_size: -
cdr3_aa: CASSPGQGERFSGNTIYF
cdr3_nt: TGTGCCAGCAGCCCGGGACAGGGGGAGCGGTTCTCTGGAAACACCATATATTTT

j_call: TRBJ2-5
v_call: TRBV20-1
d_call: TRBD1
clone_size: many
cdr3_aa: CSADRGETQYF
cdr3_nt: TGCAGTGCCGACAGGGGGGAGACCCAGTACTTC

j_call: TRBJ2-1
v_call: TRBV11-2
d_call: -
clone_size: -
cdr3_aa: CASSFFTGGAYNEQFF
cdr3_nt: TGTGCCAGCAGCTTCTTTACCGGGGGCGCCTACAATGAGCAGTTCTTC

j_call: TRBJ2-7
v_call: TRBV30
d_call: -
clone_size: -
cdr3_aa: CAWSVQGGTYEQYF
cdr3_nt: TGTGCCTGGAGTGTACAAGGAGGGACCTACGAGCAGTACTTC

j_call: TRBJ2-7
v_call: TRBV7-9
d_call: TRBD2
clone_size: many
cdr3_aa: CASSSIAGGEQYF
cdr3_nt: TGTGCCAGCAGCTCCATAGCGGGGGGGGAGCAGTACTTC

j_call: TRBJ1-3
v_call: TRBV6-5
d_call: -
clone_size: -
cdr3_aa: CASTKRFSGNTIYF
cdr3_nt: TGTGCCAGCACGAAGAGGTTCTCTGGAAACACCATATATTTT

j_call: TRBJ2-7
v_call: TRBV5-1
d_call: -
clone_size: -
cdr3_aa: CASSLQAHEQYF
cdr3_nt: TGCGCCAGCAGCTTGCAGGCACACGAGCAGTACTTC

j_call: TRBJ1-2
v_call: TRBV29-1
d_call: -
clone_size: few
cdr3_aa: CSDEGEVNGYTF
cdr3_nt: TGCAGCGATGAAGGGGAGGTCAATGGCTACACCTTC

j_call: TRBJ2-1
v_call: TRBV27
d_call: -
clone_size: many
cdr3_aa: CASSRLTYNEQFF
cdr3_nt: TGTGCCAGCAGTCGGCTTACCTACAATGAGCAGTTCTTC